A selection of T cell receptor beta chains follows, all from one sample in a study of human T cells and chemical hapten exposure. MiXCR, run by TCRdb on the RACE reads, gives a single entry per CDR3 protein. The profile shows about 340,000 distinct CDR3 sequences, around 7% of them singletons. Sample: whole blood, taken in connection with sensitization to the hapten diphenylcyclopropenone (DPC). These TCRs come from a woman aged 18-29 years with alopecia areata. Some clones in this sample may be carry-over from other donors' samples. Both conserved end residues are part of each CDR3. D genes are given only for firm matches. Clone size is given for some rows only: seen once, a few or many times, or a class if the clone is expanded.

V gene	clone size	CDR3 length	J gene	D gene	CDR3 protein	CDR3 DNA
TRBV6-2/TRBV6-3	many	14	TRBJ2-7	.	CASSYSRGSYEQYF	TGTGCCAGCAGTTACAGCCGGGGTAGCTACGAGCAGTACTTC
TRBV29-1	.	14	TRBJ2-7	TRBD2	CSVEGSGGAVGQYF	TGCAGCGTTGAAGGTAGCGGGGGGGCCGTCGGGCAGTACTTC
TRBV7-2	many	15	TRBJ2-7	TRBD1	CASSLTGTDSYEQYF	TGTGCCAGCAGCTTGACCGGGACAGACTCCTACGAGCAGTACTTC
TRBV28	many	13	TRBJ2-7	.	CASSPTNGQEQYF	TGTGCCAGCAGTCCTACGAATGGACAGGAGCAGTACTTC
TRBV5-1	.	14	TRBJ2-5	TRBD1	CASSSMGQQETQYF	TGCGCCAGCAGCTCCATGGGACAGCAAGAGACCCAGTACTTC
TRBV6-2/TRBV6-3	.	17	TRBJ1-5	.	CASSSARGPYSNQPQHF	TGTGCCAGCAGCTCGGCGAGGGGACCCTATAGCAATCAGCCCCAGCATTTT
TRBV29-1	.	13	TRBJ1-1	TRBD1	CSVVGGWGTEAFF	TGCAGCGTTGTAGGGGGCTGGGGCACTGAAGCTTTCTTT
TRBV7-2	few	15	TRBJ2-3	TRBD1	CASSYRQGTTDTQYF	TGTGCCAGCAGCTACCGACAGGGTACGACAGATACGCAGTATTTT
TRBV4-2	few	17	TRBJ1-1	.	CASSQDPRTGMNTEAFF	TGTGCCAGCAGCCAAGATCCCCGGACTGGCATGAACACTGAAGCTTTCTTT
TRBV4-3	few	18	TRBJ1-4	TRBD1	CASSQDLWSGTGREKLFF	TGCGCCAGCAGCCAAGATCTGTGGAGTGGGACAGGGCGAGAAAAACTGTTTTTT
TRBV7-9	.	15	TRBJ2-1	TRBD2	CASSPRAGAYNEQFF	TGTGCCAGCAGCCCCCGAGCGGGGGCCTACAATGAGCAGTTCTTC
TRBV12-3/TRBV12-4	.	15	TRBJ1-2	.	CASSLASRTNYGYTF	TGTGCCAGCAGTTTGGCGTCGCGGACCAACTATGGCTACACCTTC
TRBV10-3	.	14	TRBJ2-7	.	CAIRPIDGGTEQYF	TGTGCCATCAGACCCATCGATGGGGGGACCGAGCAGTACTTC
TRBV4-2	few	20	TRBJ2-6	.	CASSPGGLRRGGSGANVLTF	TGTGCCAGCAGCCCAGGGGGGTTAAGGCGGGGTGGCTCTGGGGCCAACGTCCTGACTTTC
TRBV29-1	many	12	TRBJ1-5	.	CSVGLPNQPQHF	TGCAGCGTTGGGCTTCCCAATCAGCCCCAGCATTTT
TRBV19	.	14	TRBJ1-2	.	CASRPPADPYGYTF	TGTGCCAGTAGACCCCCGGCAGACCCTTATGGCTACACCTTC
TRBV4-3	.	18	TRBJ2-1	.	CASSQDLDRLSSYNEQFF	TGCGCCAGCAGCCAAGATTTGGACAGATTGAGCTCCTACAATGAGCAGTTCTTC
TRBV6-5	many	16	TRBJ2-1	.	CASRTERLDSGNEQFF	TGTGCCAGCAGGACGGAGAGGTTGGACTCCGGCAATGAGCAGTTCTTC
TRBV5-1	.	15	TRBJ2-2	TRBD1	CASSWTGMDTGELFF	TGCGCCAGCAGCTGGACAGGGATGGACACCGGGGAGCTGTTTTTT
TRBV4-1	few	15	TRBJ1-2	.	CASSQGGAGIAGYTF	TGCGCCAGCAGCCAAGGGGGGGCTGGTATCGCTGGCTACACCTTC
TRBV5-1	.	14	TRBJ1-2	.	CASSLDSPQDGYTF	TGCGCCAGCAGCTTGGACAGCCCGCAGGATGGCTACACCTTC
TRBV4-1	few	18	TRBJ2-3	TRBD2	CASSPTSGGGPATDTQYF	TGCGCCAGCAGCCCAACTAGCGGGGGGGGGCCGGCCACAGATACGCAGTATTTT
TRBV4-2	many	15	TRBJ1-5	.	CASSATGFGNQPQHF	TGTGCCAGCAGCGCGACGGGGTTTGGCAATCAGCCCCAGCATTTT
TRBV7-2	.	16	TRBJ1-5	.	CASSLVGGYSNQPQHF	TGTGCCAGCAGCTTAGTCGGAGGGTATAGCAATCAGCCCCAGCATTTT
TRBV5-1	few	15	TRBJ2-3	TRBD2	CASSLAGGGKDTQYF	TGCGCCAGCAGCTTGGCCGGCGGGGGGAAAGATACGCAGTATTTT
TRBV20-1	.	13	TRBJ2-1	.	CSARRGLYNEQFF	TGCAGTGCTAGACGGGGGCTCTACAATGAGCAGTTCTTC
TRBV4-2	.	14	TRBJ2-1	.	CASSQAPYYNEQFF	TGTGCCAGCAGCCAAGCTCCCTACTACAATGAGCAGTTCTTC
TRBV11-2	many	18	TRBJ2-4	.	CASSLFLWGETAKNIQYF	TGTGCCAGCAGCTTATTTCTCTGGGGGGAGACAGCCAAAAACATTCAGTACTTC
TRBV4-3	few	17	TRBJ1-2	.	CASSQGAPGDGGYGYTF	TGCGCCAGCAGCCAAGGGGCCCCAGGGGATGGGGGCTATGGCTACACCTTC
TRBV20-1	few	13	TRBJ2-3	TRBD1	CSQLGTGADTQYF	TGCTCACAGCTAGGGACAGGGGCAGATACGCAGTATTTT